The clone carrying this TCR beta chain was recorded a few times. Its antigen is as yet unknown. The data originate from a study of response to subunit inactivated influenza vaccine. Findings and caveats of the study: The authors suggested that few new T cells are recruited per seasonal influenza vaccination.

TCRdb reprocessed the RT-PCR reads with MiXCR, giving one entry per CDR3 protein. This table has 600,000 to 700,000 distinct CDR3 sequences, approximately 14% appearing once. The source is a man aged 50-59 years who received an inactivated influenza vaccine. The starting material was PBMCs from blood, obtained about 14 days before vaccination.

CDR3: CASSVSGGFRETQYF. CDR3 nucleotide sequence: TGTGCCAGCAGTGTTTCCGGGGGCTTTCGGGAGACCCAGTACTTC. The rearrangement links TRBV6-1 to TRBJ2-5; D possibly matches TRBD1 or TRBD2 (6 bases each). This CDR3 contains 15 residues. Looked up from germline, CDR1 is MNHNS and CDR2 is SASEGT. The V gene lost 4 bases and the J gene lost 5 bases, with 17 bases spanning the gap.